The next 25 T cell receptor beta chains were all read from a single sample in a study of Tregs in tolerant kidney transplant recipients. Assay: immunoSEQ multiplex PCR; the TCRdb copy retains only in-frame clones and omits some. This sample has about 240,000 clones; 80% to 85% occur once, and the top ten carry over 0.5%. The sample was CD4+ T cells from blood. Every receptor here comes from a human donor in good health.

The chain is built from TRBV4-2 and TRBJ2-3; 9 bases are shared with TRBD2. The CDR3 has 16 residues. The V and J ends lost 4 bases and 8 bases, in that order; junction bases with no gene match: 13. Germline-derived CDR1 and CDR2 are LGHNA and YNFKEQ. The CDR3 DNA reads as TGTGCCAGCAGCCGCCCCCTGGCGGGGGGGTTTGCTACGCAGTATTTT. Protein sequence: CASSRPLAGGFATQYF.

The chain recombines TRBV29-1 with TRBJ2-3; possible D gene TRBD1, 6 bases. V shed 5 bases and J shed 2 bases, with 11 bases lying between them. The germline V gene has CDR1 SQVTM and CDR2 ANQGSEA. This CDR3 spans 13 amino acids. The CDR3 sequence is CSVWDTYTDTQYF. In DNA form, the CDR3 reads TGCAGCGTTTGGGACACTTACACAGATACGCAGTATTTT.

This clone appeared a few times. The V call is TRBV7-8, the J call TRBJ2-1; 9 nucleotides match TRBD1. This CDR3 spans 15 amino acids. J was trimmed by 4 bases and V by 4 bases; bases with no gene match: 5. The V gene's germline CDR1 is SGHVS and CDR2 FQNEAQ. CDR3 sequence (DNA): TGTGCCAGCAGCTCCCGGGACAGGGCTTACAATGAGCAGTTCTTC. It translates to CASSSRDRAYNEQFF. Variable domain in full (rest from reference TRBV7-8 and TRBJ2-1): GAGVSQSPRYKVAKRGQDVALRCDPISGHVSLFWYQQALGQGPEFLTYFQNEAQLDKSGLPSDRFFAERPEGSVSTLKIQRTQQEDSAVYLCASSSRDRAYNEQFFGPGTRLTVL.

This chain joins TRBV6-6 and TRBJ1-1; tentative D call: TRBD1 (6 bases). Deletions cut 0 bases from V and 8 bases from J, with 7 bases between. The CDR3 is 12 residues long. Germline-derived CDR1 and CDR2 are MNHNY and SVGAGI (reference sequence). Here the CDR3 DNA reads TGTGCCAGCAGTTACTCCGACAGGGAAGCTTTCTTT. This gives the protein CASSYSDREAFF.

About this clone: A read error may account for a junction end that differs from germline. The rearrangement links TRBV6-5 to TRBJ2-7, with 9 positions matching TRBD1. This CDR3 contains 15 residues. Germline values: CDR1 MNHEY, CDR2 SVGAGI. The chain's CDR3 is CASSLPGQGSSEQYF. In nucleotides, the CDR3 is TGTGCCAGCAGTTTACCGGGACAGGGATCCTCCGAGCAGTACTTC.

As regards this clone: Other DNA sequences from this sample encode an identical CDR3 as well. This sequence joins TRBV5-1 and TRBJ2-5; possibly TRBD1 for D (6 bases). This CDR3 contains 14 residues. Germline CDR1 is SGHRS and CDR2 is YFSETQ. The ends were cut back, 4 bases at V and 1 base at J, with 11 bases in the middle. CDR3 region: CASSQQGSQETQYF. In nucleotides, the CDR3 is TGCGCCAGCAGCCAACAGGGTTCCCAAGAGACCCAGTACTTC.

The chain is built from TRBV9 and TRBJ2-3; 9 bases fit TRBD2. This CDR3 has 15 residues. V shed 3 bases, J shed 8 bases, and the junction held 10 bases outside the gene matches. In germline, CDR1 is SGDLS, CDR2 YYNGEE. The CDR3 region is CASSEEAGGLGTQYF. The DNA for the CDR3 is TGTGCCAGCAGCGAGGAGGCGGGGGGGCTTGGTACGCAGTATTTT.

This clone came up a few times. The rearrangement uses TRBV19 and TRBJ1-2; D gene uncertain. V lost 1 base and J lost 4, with 19 bases in between. There are 17 residues in the CDR3. CDR1 LNHDA and CDR2 SQIVND come from the germline V gene (reference sequence). The chain's CDR3 is CASSIVGKPRGIYGYTF. The DNA for the CDR3 is TGTGCCAGTAGTATAGTCGGGAAACCCCGAGGGATCTATGGCTACACCTTC.

This chain links TRBV7-8 with TRBJ1-4; D unclear. Germline V gene sequence: CDR1 SGHVS, CDR2 FQNEAQ. With 2 bases removed from V and 6 bases from J, the gap between germline ends came to 13 bases. This CDR3 contains 15 residues. The DNA for the CDR3 is TGTGCCAGCAGCTTATATTCCAGGAGCGATGAAAAACTGTTTTTT. The encoded protein is CASSLYSRSDEKLFF.

The gene calls are TRBV30 and TRBJ1-1, with D possibly TRBD1 on 6 matching bases. Germline V gene sequence: CDR1 GTSNPN, CDR2 SVGIG (reference sequence). This CDR3 spans 13 amino acids. V was cut by 6 bases and J by 0 bases, with 11 bases left in between. The CDR3 loop reads CACRGRVNTEAFF. DNA of the CDR3: TGTGCCTGCAGGGGAAGGGTGAACACTGAAGCTTTCTTT. Full variable domain (rest looked up from reference TRBV30 and TRBJ1-1): SQTIHQWPATLVQPVGSPLSLECTVEGTSNPNLYWYRQAAGRGLQLLFYSVGIGQISSEVPQNLSASRPQDRQFILSSKKLLLSDSGFYLCACRGRVNTEAFFGQGTRLTVV.

The chain recombines TRBV2 with TRBJ1-2, with D uncertain. V shed 6 bases and J shed 1 base, with 6 bases lying between them. The CDR3 spans 12 residues. Germline V gene lookup returns CDR1 SNHLY and CDR2 FYNNEI. In DNA form, the CDR3 reads TGTGCCAGCAGGCTATTTAACTATGGCTACACCTTC. It encodes CASRLFNYGYTF. Using reference TRBV2 and TRBJ1-2 for the parts outside the CDR3, the full variable domain is EPEVTQTPSHQVTQMGQEVILRCVPISNHLYFYWYRQILGQKVEFLVSFYNNEISEKSEIFDDQFSVERPDGSNFTLKIRSTKLEDSAMYFCASRLFNYGYTFGSGTRLTVV.

The gene calls are TRBV11-3 and TRBJ2-3; 8 bases map to TRBD2. Germline V gene lookup returns CDR1 SGHNT and CDR2 YENEEA. The CDR3 has 15 residues. V lost 6 bases and J lost 1; bases outside the gene matches: 6. The CDR3, as DNA: TGTGCCAGCAGTGTGGGGCGGGGGGGCACAGATACGCAGTATTTT. It codes for CASSVGRGGTDTQYF.

The chain employs TRBV2 and TRBJ2-1; tentative D call: TRBD2 (6 bases). This CDR3 is 15 amino acids long. CDR1 is SNHLY and CDR2 is FYNNEI in the germline V gene. V was pared by 7 bases and J by 8 bases, with 21 bases between. CDR3: CASNPRDLFLDEQFF. As DNA, the CDR3 is TGTGCCAGCAACCCCCGGGACTTGTTCCTCGATGAGCAGTTCTTC.

This clone was found once. The chain uses TRBV15 and TRBJ2-1; 11 nucleotides agree with TRBD1. This CDR3 has 15 residues. Germline loops: CDR1 LNHNV, CDR2 YYDKDF (reference sequence). Trimming cost V 8 bases and J 5 bases; bases outside gene matches: 8. The CDR3 sequence: CATDPGQGGDNEQFF. CDR3 nucleotide sequence: TGTGCCACCGATCCGGGACAGGGGGGCGACAATGAGCAGTTCTTC. The complete variable domain, with remaining parts taken from reference TRBV15 and TRBJ2-1, reads DAMVIQNPRYQVTQFGKPVTLSCSQTLNHNVMYWYQQKSSQAPKLLFHYYDKDFNNEADTPDNFQSRRPNTSFCFLDIRSPGLGDTAMYLCATDPGQGGDNEQFFGPGTRLTVL.

V is TRBV7-9 and J is TRBJ1-5, with D possibly matching TRBD1 (6 bases). In germline, CDR1 is SEHNR, CDR2 FQNEAQ (reference sequence). The CDR3 consists of 15 residues. Trimming removed 1 base from V and 7 bases from J, with 14 bases in between. CDR3 protein: CASSLGRTGYQPQHF. Here the CDR3 DNA reads TGTGCCAGCAGCTTAGGAAGAACAGGGTACCAGCCCCAGCATTTT.

This chain joins TRBV6-5 and TRBJ1-5; a possible D gene is TRBD1 (5 bases). With 4 bases removed from V and 0 bases from J, the gap between germline ends came to 10 bases. CDR3 length: 15 amino acids. The germline V gene encodes CDR1 MNHEY and CDR2 SVGAGI. CDR3 residues: CASSSGLFSNQPQHF. DNA of the CDR3: TGTGCCAGCAGTTCGGGACTTTTTAGCAATCAGCCCCAGCATTTT.

The chain recombines TRBV28 with TRBJ1-1; no firm D call. Germline assignment: CDR1 MDHEN and CDR2 SYDVKM. Deletions cut 1 base from V and 4 bases from J, with 13 bases between. The CDR3 is 15 residues long. The CDR3 spells CASSLYKGRFTEAFF. CDR3 DNA sequence: TGTGCCAGCAGTTTATATAAGGGAAGATTCACTGAAGCTTTCTTT.

The gene calls are TRBV19 and TRBJ1-3; D ambiguous. Trimming took 4 bases from V and 4 from J, leaving 23 bases between them. The CDR3 length is 18 residues. Germline V gene data show CDR1 as LNHDA and CDR2 as SQIVND (reference sequence). In DNA, the CDR3 is TGTGCCAGTAGTACCCGATACGTCGACGGGCTACGGGGAAACACCATATATTTT. Translation gives CASSTRYVDGLRGNTIYF.

The chain combines TRBV2 with TRBJ2-2, with D possibly matching TRBD1 (5 bases). The V end lost 2 bases, the J end lost 3 bases, and 10 bases lay between the germline ends. CDR3 length equals 15 residues. Per the germline V gene, CDR1 is SNHLY and CDR2 is FYNNEI. CDR3 in DNA: TGTGCCAGCAGTGAACAAGGACATTACACCGGGGAGCTGTTTTTT. Translated, it gives CASSEQGHYTGELFF.

This clone has a handful of counts. Additional DNA sequences in this sample encode the identical CDR3. J is TRBJ2-7 and V is TRBV6-6; TRBD1 aligns across 7 bases. Losses at the gene ends were 1 base for V and 2 bases for J; bases not matched to a gene: 5. CDR1 and CDR2 (germline): MNHNY, SVGAGI (reference sequence). CDR3 size: 15 residues. DNA for the CDR3: TGTGCCAGCAGTTACTTGGGACAGAGAGCCTACGAGCAGTACTTC. Amino acids: CASSYLGQRAYEQYF.

The chain joins TRBV12-2 to TRBJ1-1; the D call of TRBD1 is as the table states it, not checked on the DNA. TRBV12-2 is shown as a pseudogene. There are 17 residues in the CDR3. CDR3 loop: CASRFPKITGSCTEAFF. The CDR3 DNA sequence: TGTGCAAGTCGCTTCCCCAAAATTACAGGGAGTTGCACTGAAGCTTTCTTT.

CDR3 protein: CASSPYRGLTGGDGEQYF. CDR3 nucleotides: TGTGCCAGCAGCCCCTACAGGGGGCTGACGGGAGGAGACGGAGAGCAGTACTTC. The V and J genes are TRBV2 and TRBJ2-7; 9 bases are shared with TRBD1. Germline trimming cut 6 bases from V and 7 bases from J; bases unmatched to any gene: 22. Germline V gene sequence: CDR1 SNHLY, CDR2 FYNNEI. This CDR3 is 18 amino acids long. Complete variable domain (other parts from reference TRBV2 and TRBJ2-7): EPEVTQTPSHQVTQMGQEVILRCVPISNHLYFYWYRQILGQKVEFLVSFYNNEISEKSEIFDDQFSVERPDGSNFTLKIRSTKLEDSAMYFCASSPYRGLTGGDGEQYFGPGTRLTVT.

The chain couples TRBV6-6 to TRBJ2-7; 10 bases line up with TRBD2. This CDR3 has 15 amino acids. CDR1 is MNHNY, CDR2 SVGAGI, per germline (reference sequence). J was trimmed by 7 bases and V by 6 bases; bases with no gene match: 12. The CDR3 region is CASRTEASGGGEQYF. The CDR3 nucleotides read TGTGCCAGCAGAACTGAGGCTAGCGGGGGCGGAGAGCAGTACTTC.

The CDR3 reads CAWSYPGAGLSNTEAFF. The CDR3 DNA reads as TGTGCCTGGAGTTACCCGGGTGCAGGGCTATCCAACACTGAAGCTTTCTTT. The chain combines TRBV30 with TRBJ1-1, with D maybe TRBD1 (5 bases). CDR1 and CDR2 (germline): GTSNPN, SVGIG (reference sequence). This CDR3 comprises 17 residues. V was shortened by 2 bases and J by 2 bases, with 21 bases between the two germline ends.

This clone appeared a few times. This chain connects TRBV15 to TRBJ2-1, with 8 bases identical to TRBD1. The V segment lost 1 base and the J segment 7 bases; nucleotides outside the gene matches: 9. The CDR3 consists of 16 residues. CDR1 LNHNV and CDR2 YYDKDF come from the germline V gene (reference sequence). The CDR3 reads CATSRAAGGRENEQFF. DNA for the CDR3: TGTGCCACCAGCAGAGCAGCAGGGGGCCGGGAAAATGAGCAGTTCTTC.